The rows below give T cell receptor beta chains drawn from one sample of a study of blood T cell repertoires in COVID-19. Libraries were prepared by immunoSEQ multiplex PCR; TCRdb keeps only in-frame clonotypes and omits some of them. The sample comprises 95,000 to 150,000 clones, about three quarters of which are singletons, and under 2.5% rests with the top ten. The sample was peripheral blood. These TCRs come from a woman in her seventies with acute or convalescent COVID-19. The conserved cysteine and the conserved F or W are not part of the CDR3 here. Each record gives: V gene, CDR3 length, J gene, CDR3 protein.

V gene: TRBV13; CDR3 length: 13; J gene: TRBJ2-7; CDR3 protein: ASSLLAEGSYEQY
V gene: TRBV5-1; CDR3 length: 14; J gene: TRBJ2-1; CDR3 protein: ASSRQILSGYNEQF
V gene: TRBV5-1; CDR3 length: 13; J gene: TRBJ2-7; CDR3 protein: ASSGGTSGTYEQY
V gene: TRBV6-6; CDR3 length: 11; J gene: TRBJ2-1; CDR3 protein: ASSPDQGREQF
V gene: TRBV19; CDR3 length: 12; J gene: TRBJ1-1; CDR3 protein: ASSIQTGGTEAF
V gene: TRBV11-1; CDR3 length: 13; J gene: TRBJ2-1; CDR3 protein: ASSLVAWEGNEQF
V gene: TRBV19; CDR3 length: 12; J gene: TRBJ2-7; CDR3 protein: ASSMHQGAAEQY
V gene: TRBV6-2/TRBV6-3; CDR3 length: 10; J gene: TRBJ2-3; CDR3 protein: ASSLEPDTQY
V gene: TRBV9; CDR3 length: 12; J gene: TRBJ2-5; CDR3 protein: ASSRRGPQETQY
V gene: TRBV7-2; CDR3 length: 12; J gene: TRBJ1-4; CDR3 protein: ASSLGRGWEKLF
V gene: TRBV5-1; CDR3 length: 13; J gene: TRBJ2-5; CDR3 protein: ASSAGLAGEETQY
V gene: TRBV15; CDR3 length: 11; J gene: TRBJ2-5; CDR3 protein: ATSRSGEETQY
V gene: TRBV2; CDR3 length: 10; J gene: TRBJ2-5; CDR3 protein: ASRYQGETQY
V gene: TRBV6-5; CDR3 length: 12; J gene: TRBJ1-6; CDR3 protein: ASSYREHNSPLH
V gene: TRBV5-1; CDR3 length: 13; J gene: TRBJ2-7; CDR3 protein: ASSFGPGASYEQY
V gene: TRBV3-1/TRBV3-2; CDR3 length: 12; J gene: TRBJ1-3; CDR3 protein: ASSLQSSGNTIY
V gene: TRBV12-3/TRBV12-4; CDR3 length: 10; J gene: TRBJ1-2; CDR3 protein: ASSLRDYGYT
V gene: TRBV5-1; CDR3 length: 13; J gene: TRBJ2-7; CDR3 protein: ASSMGRDPSYEQY